The entry below describes one T cell receptor beta chain. The antigen is not known. The record originates from a study of T cell responses to AZD1222 COVID-19 vaccine. Study background: Researchers grouped second doses given at about 4 or about 12 weeks into one pool.

Whole-study findings and limits: Sampling that yielded the repertoires occurred only after the peak T cell response.

The CDR3 is made up of 13 amino acids. The germline CDR1 and CDR2 sequences are LNHDA and SQIVND (reference sequence). V was pared by 5 bases and J by 7 bases, with 12 bases between. The table came from immunoSEQ multiplex PCR; TCRdb's copy has only in-frame clones and leaves some out. Seen here are approximately 85,000 clones, about 86% observed once, and the top ten hold roughly 7.7%. The receptor was derived from an adult in good health. V is TRBV19 and J is TRBJ1-5, with D perhaps TRBD1 (6 bases). The source material was peripheral blood, sampled on day 0 of AZD1222 vaccination. The CDR3 loop is CASSDARGQPQHF. CDR3 nucleotide sequence: TGTGCCAGTAGTGATGCCAGGGGCCAGCCCCAGCATTTT.